This T cell receptor beta chain derives from a study of beta chain features in type 1 diabetes. General study findings and limits: The study found moderately but significantly shorter TCRB CDR3s in all four CD4+ subsets of Type 1 diabetes patients. Lower insertion and higher deletion counts appeared at VDJ junctions in type 1 diabetes patients.

Every participating donor gave one draw, a heparinised blood sample averaging roughly 0.12 L. Sorted CD4+ subsets: naive, central memory, regulatory, stem cell-like memory (CD45RO/CCR7/CD25/CD127/CD95/CD27 panel). Concerning this clone itself: What it recognizes is unknown.

Isolated RNA was reverse transcribed in full, so expressed TCRB transcripts were sequenced. Sequencing of naive, central memory and regulatory T cell samples gave an average of about 3.7 million reads. Generated by immunoSEQ multiplex PCR, the TCRdb table keeps only in-frame clones and is missing some. This table has more than 95,000 clones, 15% to 20% appearing once. This CDR3 has 14 amino acids. The germline V gene has CDR1 SQVTM and CDR2 ANQGSEA. Trimming cost V 3 bases and J 7 bases, with 16 bases left between them. The sequenced sample was central memory CD4+ T cells from blood. The receptor comes from a young man with type 1 diabetes. The chain has TRBV29-1 and TRBJ2-1, with D maybe TRBD1 (6 bases). The CDR3 region is CSVEGAALRNEQFF. CDR3 DNA sequence: TGCAGCGTTGAGGGGGCTGCCTTGAGAAATGAGCAGTTCTTC.